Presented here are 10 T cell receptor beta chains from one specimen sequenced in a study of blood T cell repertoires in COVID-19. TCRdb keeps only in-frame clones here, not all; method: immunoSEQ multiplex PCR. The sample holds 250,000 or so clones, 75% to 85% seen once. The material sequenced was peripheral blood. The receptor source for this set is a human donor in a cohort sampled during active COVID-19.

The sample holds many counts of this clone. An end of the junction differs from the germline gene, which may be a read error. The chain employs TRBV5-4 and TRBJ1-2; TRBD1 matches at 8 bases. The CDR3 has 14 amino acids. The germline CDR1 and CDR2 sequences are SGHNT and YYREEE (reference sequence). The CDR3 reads CASSFFNRGSVFRF. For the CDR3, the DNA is TGTGCCAGCAGCTTCTTCAACAGGGGGTCTGTGTTTAGATTC.

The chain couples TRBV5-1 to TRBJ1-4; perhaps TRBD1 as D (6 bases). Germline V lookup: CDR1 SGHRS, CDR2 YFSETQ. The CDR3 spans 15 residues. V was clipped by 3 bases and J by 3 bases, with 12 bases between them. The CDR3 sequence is CASSSTGFPNEKLFF. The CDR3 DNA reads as TGCGCCAGCAGCTCCACAGGGTTTCCTAATGAAAAACTGTTTTTT. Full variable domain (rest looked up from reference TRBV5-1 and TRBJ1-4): KAGVTQTPRYLIKTRGQQVTLSCSPISGHRSVSWYQQTPGQGLQFLFEYFSETQRNKGNFPGRFSGRQFSNSRSEMNVSTLELGDSALYLCASSSTGFPNEKLFFGSGTQLSVL.

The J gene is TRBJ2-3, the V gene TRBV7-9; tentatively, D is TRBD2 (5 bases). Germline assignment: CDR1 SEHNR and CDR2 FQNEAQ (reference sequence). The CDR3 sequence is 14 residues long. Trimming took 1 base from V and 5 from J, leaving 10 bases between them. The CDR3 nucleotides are TGTGCCAGCAGCTTAGGGAGGCCCGTAGATACGCAGTATTTT. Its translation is CASSLGRPVDTQYF.

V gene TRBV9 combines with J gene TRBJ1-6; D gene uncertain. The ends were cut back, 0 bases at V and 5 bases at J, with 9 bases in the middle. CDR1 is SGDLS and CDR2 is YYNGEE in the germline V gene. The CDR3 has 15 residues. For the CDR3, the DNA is TGTGCCAGCAGCGTAGGGTCTGCTAATAATTCACCCCTCCACTTT. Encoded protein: CASSVGSANNSPLHF.

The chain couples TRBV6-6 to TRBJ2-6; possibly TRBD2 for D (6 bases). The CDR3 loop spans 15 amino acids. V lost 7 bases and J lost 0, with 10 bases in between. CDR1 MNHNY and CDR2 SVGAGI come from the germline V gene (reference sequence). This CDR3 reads CASTNGGSGANVLTF. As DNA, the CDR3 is TGTGCCAGCACCAACGGGGGCTCTGGGGCCAACGTCCTGACTTTC.

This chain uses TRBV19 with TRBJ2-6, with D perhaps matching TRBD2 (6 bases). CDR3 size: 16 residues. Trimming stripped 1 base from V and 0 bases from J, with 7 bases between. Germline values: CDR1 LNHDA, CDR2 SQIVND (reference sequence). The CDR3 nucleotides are TGTGCCAGTAGTATAGGGGGAGGCTCTGGGGCCAACGTCCTGACTTTC. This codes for CASSIGGGSGANVLTF.

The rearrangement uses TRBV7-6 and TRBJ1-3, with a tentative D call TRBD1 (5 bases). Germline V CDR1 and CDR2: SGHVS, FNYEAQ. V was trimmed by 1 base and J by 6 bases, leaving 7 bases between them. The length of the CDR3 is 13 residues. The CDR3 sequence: CASSLGRENTIYF. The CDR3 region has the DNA TGTGCCAGCAGCTTAGGCAGGGAAAACACCATATATTTT.

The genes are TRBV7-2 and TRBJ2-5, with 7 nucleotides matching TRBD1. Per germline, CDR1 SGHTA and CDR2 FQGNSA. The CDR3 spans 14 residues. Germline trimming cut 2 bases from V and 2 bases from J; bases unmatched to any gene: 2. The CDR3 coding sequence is TGTGCCAGCAGCTTAAGCAGGGGGCAAGAGACCCAGTACTTC. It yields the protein CASSLSRGQETQYF.

CDR3 protein: CAWSGGGGPNGELFF. CDR3 DNA: TGTGCCTGGAGTGGGGGCGGGGGGCCAAACGGGGAGCTGTTTTTT. The chain has TRBV30 and TRBJ2-2; 8 positions match TRBD2. The germline V gene encodes CDR1 GTSNPN and CDR2 SVGIG (reference sequence). Trimming at V came to 1 base and at J to 7 bases, leaving 8 bases not matched to a gene. The CDR3 is made up of 15 amino acids. Looking up the rest from reference TRBV30 and TRBJ2-2 gives the full variable domain: SQTIHQWPATLVQPVGSPLSLECTVEGTSNPNLYWYRQAAGRGLQLLFYSVGIGQISSEVPQNLSASRPQDRQFILSSKKLLLSDSGFYLCAWSGGGGPNGELFFGEGSRLTVL.

In nucleotides, the CDR3 is TGTGCCACCAGCAGCCCAAGACAGCTCCAAGAGACCCAGTACTTC. Translated, it gives CATSSPRQLQETQYF. The chain links TRBV15 to TRBJ2-5, with a tentative D call TRBD1 (5 bases). This CDR3 spans 15 amino acids. Trimming stripped 3 bases from V and 1 base from J, with 12 bases between. Germline CDR1 is LNHNV and CDR2 is YYDKDF (reference sequence).